This TCR beta chain was found in a study of CD8 T cells in ankylosing spondylitis. Study results and caveats: Reportedly, matched ankylosing spondylitis synovial fluid was significantly enriched for disease-linked clones. About 8 highly homologous variants made up a TCR beta motif that seemed to typify ankylosing spondylitis blood.

As concerns this clonotype: Its antigen is currently unknown.

The germline V and J ends were trimmed by 2 bases and 4 bases, with 15 bases remaining between them. CDR3 length: 16 amino acids. The V gene's germline CDR1 is SGHTA and CDR2 FQGTGA. With molecular barcodes, quantitative 5'-RACE was used to make the TCR beta libraries. TCRdb used MiXCR to reprocess the 5' RACE reads, holding one entry per CDR3 protein. The data show about 750,000 distinct CDR3 sequences, under 20% seen once. Sequenced: blood, either unsorted or a sorted T cell fraction (not recorded which). This chain joins TRBV7-3 and TRBJ2-1; TRBD1 or TRBD2 may be the D gene (6 bases each). The receptor's source is a male donor with ankylosing spondylitis. The CDR3 reads CASSLGGRGDYNEQFF. DNA for the CDR3: TGTGCCAGCAGCTTAGGGGGGCGGGGCGATTACAATGAGCAGTTCTTC.